The rows below give T cell receptor beta chains drawn from one sample of a study of OX40 agonist ivuxolimab in advanced cancers. The data were produced by immunoSEQ multiplex PCR, yet TCRdb's version contains in-frame clones alone and is incomplete. Of 28,000 or so clones in the sample, over 90% were seen once. Here the sequenced sample was CD4+ or CD8+ T cells sorted from blood, taken in a trial of the OX40 agonist ivuxolimab. The receptors shown here come from an adult with an advanced solid tumor such as melanoma, head and neck, liver or kidney cancer. The conserved cysteine and the conserved F or W are not part of the CDR3 here.

ASSGFESPGEQY | TRBJ2-7 | TRBV10-1 | 12
ATTGGGQIYEQY | TRBJ2-7 | TRBV2 | 12
ASSNRAGGGYT | TRBJ1-2 | TRBV13 | 11
ASSHRASYEQY | TRBJ2-7 | TRBV6-6 | 11
ASRGTGPREAEAF | TRBJ1-1 | TRBV28 | 13
ASSLRGASYEQY | TRBJ2-7 | TRBV28 | 12
ASSPLAGAVADTQY | TRBJ2-3 | TRBV7-3 | 14
ASSFGASGANVLT | TRBJ2-6 | TRBV7-9 | 13
ASSWLGGEQF | TRBJ2-1 | TRBV7-6 | 10
ASSTGTGLAEQY | TRBJ2-5 | TRBV18 | 12